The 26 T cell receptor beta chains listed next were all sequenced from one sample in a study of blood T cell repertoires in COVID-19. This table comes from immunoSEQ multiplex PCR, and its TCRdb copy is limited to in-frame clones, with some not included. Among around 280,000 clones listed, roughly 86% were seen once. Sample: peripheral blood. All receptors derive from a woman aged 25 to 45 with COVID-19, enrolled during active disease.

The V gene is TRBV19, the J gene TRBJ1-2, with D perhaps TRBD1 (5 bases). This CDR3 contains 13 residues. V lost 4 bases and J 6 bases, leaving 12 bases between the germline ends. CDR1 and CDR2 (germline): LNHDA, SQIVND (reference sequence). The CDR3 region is CASSNQGTHGYTF. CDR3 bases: TGTGCCAGTAGTAATCAGGGTACCCATGGCTACACCTTC. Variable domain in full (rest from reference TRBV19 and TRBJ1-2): DGGITQSPKYLFRKEGQNVTLSCEQNLNHDAMYWYRQDPGQGLRLIYYSQIVNDFQKGDIAEGYSVSREKKESFPLTVTSAQKNPTAFYLCASSNQGTHGYTFGSGTRLTVV.

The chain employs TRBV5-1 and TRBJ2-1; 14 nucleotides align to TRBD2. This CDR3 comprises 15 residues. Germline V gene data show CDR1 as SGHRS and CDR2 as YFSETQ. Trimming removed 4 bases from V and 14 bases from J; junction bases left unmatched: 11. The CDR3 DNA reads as TGCGCCAGCAGCCCCGGGACTAGCGGGGGCGCATGGGAGTTCTTC. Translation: CASSPGTSGGAWEFF.

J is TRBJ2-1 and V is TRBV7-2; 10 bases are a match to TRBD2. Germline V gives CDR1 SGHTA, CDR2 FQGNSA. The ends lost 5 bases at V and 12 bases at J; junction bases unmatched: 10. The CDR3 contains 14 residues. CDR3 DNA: TGTGCCAGCAGCCCCCCGGCTAGCGGGGGAACGCAGTTCTTC. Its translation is CASSPPASGGTQFF. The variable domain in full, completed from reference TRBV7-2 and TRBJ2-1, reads GAGVSQSPSNKVTEKGKDVELRCDPISGHTALYWYRQSLGQGLEFLIYFQGNSAPDKSGLPSDRFSAERTGGSVSTLTIQRTQQEDSAVYLCASSPPASGGTQFFGPGTRLTVL.

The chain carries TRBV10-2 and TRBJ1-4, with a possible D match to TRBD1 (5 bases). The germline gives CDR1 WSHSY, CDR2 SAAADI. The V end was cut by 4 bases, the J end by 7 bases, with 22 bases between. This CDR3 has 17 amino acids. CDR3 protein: CASSGQERGWLREKLFF. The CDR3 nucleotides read TGCGCCAGCAGTGGGCAGGAGCGGGGGTGGCTGCGTGAAAAACTGTTTTTT.

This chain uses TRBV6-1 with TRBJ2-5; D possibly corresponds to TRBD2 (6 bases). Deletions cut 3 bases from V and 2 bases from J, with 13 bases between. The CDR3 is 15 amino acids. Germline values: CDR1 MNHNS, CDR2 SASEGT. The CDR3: CASSDRGTTQETQYF. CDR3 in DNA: TGTGCCAGCAGTGATCGGGGGACGACGCAAGAGACCCAGTACTTC.

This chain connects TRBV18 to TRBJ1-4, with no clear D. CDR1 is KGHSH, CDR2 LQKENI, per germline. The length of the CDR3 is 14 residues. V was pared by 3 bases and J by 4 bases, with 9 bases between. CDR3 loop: CASSPTPDNEKLFF. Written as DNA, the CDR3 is TGTGCCAGCTCACCGACTCCCGATAATGAAAAACTGTTTTTT.

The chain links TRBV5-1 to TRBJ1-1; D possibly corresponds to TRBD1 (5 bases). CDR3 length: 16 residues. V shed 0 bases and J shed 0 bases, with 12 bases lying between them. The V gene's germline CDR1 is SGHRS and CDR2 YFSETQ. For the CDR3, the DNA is TGCGCCAGCAGCTTGGGGGTCGGGGGTATGAACACTGAAGCTTTCTTT. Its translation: CASSLGVGGMNTEAFF.

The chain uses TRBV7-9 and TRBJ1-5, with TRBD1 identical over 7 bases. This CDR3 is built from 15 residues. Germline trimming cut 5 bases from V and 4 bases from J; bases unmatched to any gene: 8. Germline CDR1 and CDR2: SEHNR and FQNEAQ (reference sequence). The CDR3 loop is CASSLDRVGNQPQHF. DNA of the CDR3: TGTGCCAGCAGCCTAGACAGGGTTGGTAATCAGCCCCAGCATTTT.

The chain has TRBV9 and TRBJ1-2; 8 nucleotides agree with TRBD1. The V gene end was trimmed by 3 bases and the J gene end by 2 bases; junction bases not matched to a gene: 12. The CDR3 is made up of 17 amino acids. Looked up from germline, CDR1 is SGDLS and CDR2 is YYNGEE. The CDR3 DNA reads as TGTGCCAGCAGCGCACAGATTGAGACAGGGGCGAACTATGGCTACACCTTC. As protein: CASSAQIETGANYGYTF.

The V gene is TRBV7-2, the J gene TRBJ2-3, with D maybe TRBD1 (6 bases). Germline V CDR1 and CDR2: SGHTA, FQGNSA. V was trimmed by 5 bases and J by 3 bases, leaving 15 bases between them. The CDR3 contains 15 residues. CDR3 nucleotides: TGTGCCAGCAGCGGAAACAGGGCGCGAACAGATACGCAGTATTTT. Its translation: CASSGNRARTDTQYF.

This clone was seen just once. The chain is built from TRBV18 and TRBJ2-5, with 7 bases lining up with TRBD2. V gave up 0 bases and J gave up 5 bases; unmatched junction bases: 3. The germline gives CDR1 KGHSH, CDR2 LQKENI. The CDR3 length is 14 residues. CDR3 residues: CASSPPTSRETQYF. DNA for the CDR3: TGTGCCAGCTCACCACCGACTAGCAGGGAGACCCAGTACTTC.

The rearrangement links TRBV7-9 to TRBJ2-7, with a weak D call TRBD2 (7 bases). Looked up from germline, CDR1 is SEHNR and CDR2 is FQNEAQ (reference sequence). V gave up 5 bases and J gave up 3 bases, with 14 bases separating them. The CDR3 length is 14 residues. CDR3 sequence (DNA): TGTGCCAGCAGCCTTGAGGGGGGGCACTACGAGCAGTACTTC. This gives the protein CASSLEGGHYEQYF.

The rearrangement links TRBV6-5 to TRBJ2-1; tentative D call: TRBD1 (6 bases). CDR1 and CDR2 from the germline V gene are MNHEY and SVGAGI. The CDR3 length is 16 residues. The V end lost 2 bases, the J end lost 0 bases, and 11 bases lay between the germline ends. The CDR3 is CASSYTGQNSYNEQFF. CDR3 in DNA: TGTGCCAGCAGTTACACAGGGCAAAACTCCTACAATGAGCAGTTCTTC.

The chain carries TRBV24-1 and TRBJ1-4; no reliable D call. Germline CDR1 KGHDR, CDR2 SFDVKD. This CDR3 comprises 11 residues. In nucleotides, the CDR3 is TGTGTTCTCAACCGAGGTGAAAAACTGTTTTTT. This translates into CVLNRGEKLFF.

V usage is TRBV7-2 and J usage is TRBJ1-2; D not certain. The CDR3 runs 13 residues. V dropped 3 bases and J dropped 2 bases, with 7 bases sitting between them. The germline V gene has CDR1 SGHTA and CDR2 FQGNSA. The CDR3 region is CASSFSRNYGYTF. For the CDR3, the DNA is TGTGCCAGCAGCTTTAGCAGAAACTATGGCTACACCTTC.

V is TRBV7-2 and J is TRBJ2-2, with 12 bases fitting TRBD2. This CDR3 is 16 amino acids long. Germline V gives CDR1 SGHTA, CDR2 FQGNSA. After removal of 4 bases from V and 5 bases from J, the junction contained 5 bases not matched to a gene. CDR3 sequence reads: CASSYYGTSGTGELFF. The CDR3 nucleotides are TGTGCCAGCAGCTACTACGGGACTAGCGGGACCGGGGAGCTGTTTTTT.

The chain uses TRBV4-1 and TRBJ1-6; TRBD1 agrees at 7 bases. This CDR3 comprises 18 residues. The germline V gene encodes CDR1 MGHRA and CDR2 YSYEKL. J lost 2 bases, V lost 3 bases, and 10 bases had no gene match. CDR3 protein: CASSQATRGQTYNSPLHF. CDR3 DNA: TGCGCCAGCAGCCAGGCTACTAGGGGGCAGACCTATAATTCACCCCTCCACTTT.

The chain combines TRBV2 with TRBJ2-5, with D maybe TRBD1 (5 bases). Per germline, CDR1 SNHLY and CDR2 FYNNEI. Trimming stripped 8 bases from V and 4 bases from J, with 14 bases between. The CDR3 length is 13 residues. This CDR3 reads CASEPWGPETQYF. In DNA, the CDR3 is TGTGCCAGCGAGCCTTGGGGCCCAGAGACCCAGTACTTC.

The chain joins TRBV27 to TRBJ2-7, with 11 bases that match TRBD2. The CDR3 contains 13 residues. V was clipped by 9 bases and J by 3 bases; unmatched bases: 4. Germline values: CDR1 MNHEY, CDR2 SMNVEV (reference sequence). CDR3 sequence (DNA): TGTGCCAGTTCGACTAGCGGGGACTACGAGCAGTACTTC. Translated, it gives CASSTSGDYEQYF.

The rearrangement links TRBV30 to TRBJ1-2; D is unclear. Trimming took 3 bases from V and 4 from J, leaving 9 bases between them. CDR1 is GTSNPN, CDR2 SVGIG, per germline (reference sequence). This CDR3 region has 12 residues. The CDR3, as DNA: TGTGCCTGGAGGTCTACCCCCTATGGCTACACCTTC. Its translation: CAWRSTPYGYTF.

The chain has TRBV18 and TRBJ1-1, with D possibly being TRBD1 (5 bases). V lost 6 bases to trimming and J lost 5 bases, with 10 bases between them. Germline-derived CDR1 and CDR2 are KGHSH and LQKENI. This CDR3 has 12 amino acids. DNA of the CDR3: TGTGCCAGCTCTGGGGGGGTGACTGAAGCTTTCTTT. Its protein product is CASSGGVTEAFF. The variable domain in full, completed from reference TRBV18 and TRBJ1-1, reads NAGVMQNPRHLVRRRGQEARLRCSPMKGHSHVYWYRQLPEEGLKFMVYLQKENIIDESGMPKERFSAEFPKEGPSILRIQQVVRGDSAAYFCASSGGVTEAFFGQGTRLTVV.

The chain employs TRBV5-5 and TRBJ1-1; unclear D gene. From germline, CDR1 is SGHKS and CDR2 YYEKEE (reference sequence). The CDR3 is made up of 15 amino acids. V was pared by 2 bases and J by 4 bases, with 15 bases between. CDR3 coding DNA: TGTGCCAGCAGCTTAAACCCCCCCCGGTCCACTGAAGCTTTCTTT. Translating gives CASSLNPPRSTEAFF.

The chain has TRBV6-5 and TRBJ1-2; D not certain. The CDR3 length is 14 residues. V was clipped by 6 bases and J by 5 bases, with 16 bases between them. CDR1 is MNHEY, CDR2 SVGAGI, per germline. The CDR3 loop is CASSPGSSRYGYTF. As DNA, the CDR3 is TGTGCCAGCAGCCCCGGGTCGTCACGGTATGGCTACACCTTC.

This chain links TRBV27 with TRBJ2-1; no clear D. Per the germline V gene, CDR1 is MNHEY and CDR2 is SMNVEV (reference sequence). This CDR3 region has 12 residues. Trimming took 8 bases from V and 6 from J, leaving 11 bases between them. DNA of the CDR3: TGTGCCAGCGCGAGTATTTCCAATGAGCAGTTCTTC. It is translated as CASASISNEQFF.

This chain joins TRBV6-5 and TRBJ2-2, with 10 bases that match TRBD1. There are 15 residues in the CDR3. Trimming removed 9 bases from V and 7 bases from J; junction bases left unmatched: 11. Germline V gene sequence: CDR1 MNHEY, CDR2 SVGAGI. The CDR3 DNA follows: TGTGCCAGGGGGAATGACAGGGGGCTAAACGGGGAGCTGTTTTTT. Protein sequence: CARGNDRGLNGELFF.

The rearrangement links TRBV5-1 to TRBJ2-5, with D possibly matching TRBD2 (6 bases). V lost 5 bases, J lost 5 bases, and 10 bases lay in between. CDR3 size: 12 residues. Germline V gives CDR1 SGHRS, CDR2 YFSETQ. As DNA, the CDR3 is TGCGCCAGCAGTAGGGGAGGCGAGACCCAGTACTTC. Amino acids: CASSRGGETQYF.